What follows describes a single T cell receptor beta chain. Its antigen remains unknown. These data are taken from a study of monozygotic twins with inflammatory bowel disease. TCRdb reworked the 5' RACE reads into one entry per CDR3 protein, no DNA. The sample's table shows approximately 380,000 distinct CDR3 sequences. Study-level points and caveats: Twins with IBD had fewer clonotypes in common with others than healthy twins, particularly during disease activity.

This clonotype originated in a human donor with ulcerative colitis or Crohn's disease, or a healthy co-twin of an affected twin (not recorded which). Sequenced material: blood.

The CDR3 protein is CASGWTYEQYF. The V gene is TRBV14, the J gene TRBJ2-7. Germline loops: CDR1 SGHDN, CDR2 FVKESK. This CDR3 is 11 amino acids long.